The 20 T cell receptor beta chains below were found in one sample sequenced in a study of T cells in Graves' hyperthyroidism and ophthalmopathy. Amplified regions were TCR beta CDR3 sequences from RNA transcripts. An initial round of RT-PCR targeting the TCR CDR3 relied on the HTBI primer set. TCRdb reprocessed the multiplex PCR reads via MiXCR and lists one record per CDR3 protein. The table lists about 520,000 distinct CDR3 sequences, 24% of them singletons, with approximately 11% in the top ten. The sequencing input was blood. Every receptor here comes from a woman in her 30s with Graves' ophthalmopathy.

The chain has TRBV10-3 and TRBJ1-1; 7 bases are shared with TRBD1. The ends lost 8 bases at V and 6 bases at J; junction bases unmatched: 18. Germline CDR1 reads ENHRY; CDR2 reads SYGVKD. The CDR3 contains 16 residues. The CDR3 sequence is CAISGETGVLYAEAFF. DNA for the CDR3: TGTGCCATCTCGGGTGAAACAGGGGTACTTTACGCTGAAGCTTTCTTT.

The rearrangement joins TRBV7-9 to TRBJ2-5; D is tentatively TRBD1 or TRBD2 (5 bases each). Deletions cut 3 bases from V and 0 bases from J, with 14 bases between. This CDR3 region has 16 residues. Germline loops: CDR1 SEHNR, CDR2 FQNEAQ (reference sequence). The CDR3 nucleotides read TGTGCCAGCAGCTTTATCGGGGCCCCGTACCAAGAGACCCAGTACTTC. Translation: CASSFIGAPYQETQYF.

This clonotype was observed at least ten times. V gene TRBV12-3 or TRBV12-4 combines with J gene TRBJ2-2; 7 bases line up with TRBD1. This CDR3 contains 15 residues. The J segment lost 3 bases and the V segment lost 5 bases, leaving 6 bases of the junction unmatched. The CDR3 loop reads CASSPWDSYTGELFF. CDR3 bases: TGTGCCAGCAGTCCCTGGGACAGCTACACCGGGGAGCTGTTTTTT.

This clonotype was seen many times. V usage is TRBV27 and J usage is TRBJ2-7; D unresolved. The CDR3 loop spans 14 amino acids. The V end lost 4 bases, the J end lost 3 bases, and 13 bases lay between the germline ends. Germline CDR1 MNHEY, CDR2 SMNVEV (reference sequence). For the CDR3, the DNA is TGTGCCAGCAGTTCATTCCCGGCCCTCTACGAGCAGTACTTC. This gives the protein CASSSFPALYEQYF.

This clonotype has a handful of counts. This sequence joins TRBV20-1 and TRBJ2-5, with D tentatively TRBD1 (5 bases). The CDR3 has 14 amino acids. Germline values: CDR1 DFQATT, CDR2 SNEGSKA (reference sequence). The V end lost 8 bases, the J end lost 1 base, and 17 bases lay between the germline ends. CDR3 amino acids: CSLTVGVAQETQYF. In nucleotides, the CDR3 is TGCAGTCTGACCGTAGGGGTAGCCCAAGAGACCCAGTACTTC.

In this sample, this clonotype turned up many times. The chain recombines TRBV28 with TRBJ2-7; no firm D call. This CDR3 has 12 residues. Trimming stripped 1 base from V and 3 bases from J, with 4 bases between. Germline CDR1 and CDR2: MDHEN and SYDVKM. CDR3 sequence: CASSLFDYEQYF. Written as DNA, the CDR3 is TGTGCCAGCAGTTTATTTGACTACGAGCAGTACTTC. The entire variable domain, with the rest obtained from reference TRBV28 and TRBJ2-7, is as follows: DVKVTQSSRYLVKRTGEKVFLECVQDMDHENMFWYRQDPGLGLRLIYFSYDVKMKEKGDIPEGYSVSREKKERFSLILESASTNQTSMYLCASSLFDYEQYFGPGTRLTVT.

Many counts were recorded for this clonotype. The chain joins TRBV7-6 to TRBJ2-6, with a possible D match to TRBD1 (5 bases). Germline CDR1 is SGHVS and CDR2 is FNYEAQ. The V gene lost 2 bases and the J gene lost 8 bases, with 10 bases spanning the gap. CDR3 length equals 14 residues. Here the CDR3 DNA reads TGTGCCAGCAGCTTAAATCCAGGGACCAACGTCCTGACTTTC. Its translation: CASSLNPGTNVLTF.

The rearrangement links TRBV6-1 to TRBJ1-1; tentatively, D is TRBD1 (6 bases). The CDR3 spans 11 residues. The V and J ends lost 10 bases and 5 bases respectively, with 11 bases between them. Germline values: CDR1 MNHNS, CDR2 SASEGT. In DNA form, the CDR3 reads TGTGCCACCGGGGGGCTTACTGAAGCTTTCTTT. It specifies CATGGLTEAFF.

This sequence joins TRBV6-1 and TRBJ2-7, with 7 bases lining up with TRBD1. The ends lost 6 bases at V and 2 bases at J; junction bases unmatched: 16. The CDR3 has 17 residues. Germline CDR1 is MNHNS and CDR2 is SASEGT. The CDR3 region is CASSVYTPGQPTYEQYF. The CDR3 nucleotides read TGTGCCAGCAGCGTCTATACCCCGGGACAGCCTACCTACGAGCAGTACTTC.

This chain links TRBV6-1 with TRBJ2-2; 7 bases are a match to TRBD2. The CDR3 runs 14 residues. Trimming at V came to 6 bases and at J to 4 bases, leaving 5 bases not matched to a gene. Germline values: CDR1 MNHNS, CDR2 SASEGT. This CDR3 is CASRPTSVTGELFF. CDR3 DNA sequence: TGTGCCAGCAGACCAACTAGCGTCACCGGGGAGCTGTTTTTT.

This CDR3 is CASSPRTSGSWGTGELFF. In nucleotides, the CDR3 is TGTGCCAGCAGCCCGAGGACTAGCGGGAGTTGGGGCACCGGGGAGCTGTTTTTT. The V call is TRBV7-3, the J call TRBJ2-2; TRBD2 matches 13 bases. CDR3 length: 18 amino acids. Per the germline V gene, CDR1 is SGHTA and CDR2 is FQGTGA. J gave up 4 bases and V 5 bases, and 10 bases lay outside the gene matches.

This sequence joins TRBV10-3 and TRBJ1-2, with D uncertain. The CDR3 has 13 residues. CDR1 is ENHRY, CDR2 SYGVKD, per germline. V lost 3 bases, J lost 1 base, and 6 bases lay in between. The CDR3 here is CAISETVNYGYTF. CDR3 nucleotides: TGTGCCATCAGTGAAACAGTTAACTATGGCTACACCTTC.

The genes are TRBV6-2 or TRBV6-3 and TRBJ2-7, with D hard to call. Germline CDR1 reads MNHEY; CDR2 reads SVGEGT. V gave up 5 bases and J gave up 0 bases, with 14 bases separating them. This CDR3 is 15 amino acids long. The CDR3 sequence is CASSVYGRSSYEQYF. In DNA, the CDR3 is TGTGCCAGCAGTGTGTACGGCAGGAGCTCCTACGAGCAGTACTTC.

This clonotype was observed at least ten times. This chain uses TRBV29-1 with TRBJ2-7, with TRBD1 matching 7 bases. The CDR3 runs to 10 residues. Trimming cost V 5 bases and J 11 bases; bases outside gene matches: 6. In germline, CDR1 is SQVTM, CDR2 ANQGSEA. In DNA, the CDR3 is TGCAGCGTTTACTCAGACAGGGAGTACTTC. Protein sequence: CSVYSDREYF.

A few counts support this clonotype. The chain couples TRBV5-1 to TRBJ1-2; D might be TRBD1 (5 bases). The CDR3 sequence is 15 residues long. Germline CDR1 is SGHRS and CDR2 is YFSETQ. Trimming pared 4 bases from V and 0 bases from J, leaving 13 bases between. The CDR3: CASSGRVPANYGYTF. The CDR3 coding sequence is TGCGCCAGCAGCGGCAGGGTCCCAGCTAACTATGGCTACACCTTC.

This clonotype was observed at least ten times. This chain uses TRBV11-2 with TRBJ2-5; D may correspond to TRBD1 or TRBD2 (6 bases each). The germline V and J ends were trimmed by 5 bases and 2 bases, with 12 bases remaining between them. The CDR3 consists of 14 residues. Germline values: CDR1 SGHAT, CDR2 FQNNGV. This CDR3 reads CASSAGQGQETQYF. In DNA, the CDR3 is TGTGCCAGCAGCGCGGGACAAGGGCAAGAGACCCAGTACTTC.

This clonotype has at least ten counts. The chain employs TRBV20-1 and TRBJ1-1, with a tentative D call TRBD1 (5 bases). V was clipped by 2 bases and J by 7 bases, with 11 bases between them. The germline V gene has CDR1 DFQATT and CDR2 SNEGSKA (reference sequence). This CDR3 is 12 amino acids long. The CDR3 DNA is TGCAGTGCTAGACCCACTGACAGTGAAGCTTTCTTT. Amino acid sequence: CSARPTDSEAFF.

The CDR3 here is CSVEDLGGETKNIQYF. CDR3 DNA sequence: TGCAGCGTTGAAGATTTAGGGGGCGAAACCAAAAACATTCAGTACTTC. The J gene is TRBJ2-4, the V gene TRBV29-1, with TRBD1 identical over 7 bases. In germline, CDR1 is SQVTM, CDR2 ANQGSEA. This CDR3 region has 16 residues. With V trimmed by 0 bases and J by 2 bases, 7 bases remained unmatched.

This clonotype occurred many times. CDR3 amino acids: CASSTEGQPQHF. The CDR3 DNA sequence: TGTGCCAGCAGCACCGAGGGTCAGCCCCAGCATTTT. The genes are TRBV12-3 or TRBV12-4 and TRBJ1-5; D is ambiguous. V gave up 6 bases and J gave up 6 bases, with 9 bases separating them. The CDR3 length is 12 residues.

This clonotype was counted at least ten times. The chain uses TRBV14 and TRBJ1-1, with D possibly being TRBD1 (5 bases). The V gene's germline CDR1 is SGHDN and CDR2 FVKESK. This CDR3 is 13 amino acids long. V was pared by 4 bases and J by 4 bases, with 10 bases between. The CDR3: CASSLQGFTEAFF. CDR3 DNA: TGTGCCAGCAGCCTGCAGGGCTTCACTGAAGCTTTCTTT.